These 8 T cell receptor beta chains originate from one sample sequenced in a study of T cells after yellow fever vaccination. One entry per CDR3 protein results from TCRdb running MiXCR on the 5' RACE reads. The sample has under 300,000 distinct CDR3 sequences; 6% to 8% are singletons. Source: CD4+ T cells sorted from PBMCs, taken on the day of the yellow fever booster vaccination. These receptors all stem from a man aged 25-45 years who received the YFV17D yellow fever vaccine.

CDR3 in DNA: TGCGCCAGCAGCTTGTTCAGCGGGAGGGCCAGGAATGAGCAGTTCTTC. As protein: CASSLFSGRARNEQFF. This chain joins TRBV5-1 and TRBJ2-1; 10 bases align to TRBD2. CDR1 SGHRS and CDR2 YFSETQ come from the germline V gene. The CDR3 has 16 amino acids. J was trimmed by 7 bases and V by 1 base; bases with no gene match: 8.

This chain links TRBV6-2 or TRBV6-3 with TRBJ2-7, with 7 bases fitting TRBD2. Germline trimming cut 7 bases from V and 4 bases from J; bases unmatched to any gene: 10. Germline V CDR1 and CDR2: MNHEY, SVGEGT. The CDR3 loop spans 14 amino acids. CDR3 region: CASIRGGSSYEQYF. The CDR3 DNA follows: TGTGCCAGCATCCGAGGCGGGAGCTCTTACGAGCAGTACTTC.

This clonotype occurred many times. The V gene is TRBV29-1, the J gene TRBJ1-2; 7 bases line up with TRBD1. Germline CDR1 SQVTM, CDR2 ANQGSEA. J was trimmed by 2 bases and V by 7 bases; bases with no gene match: 10. CDR3 length: 14 residues. This CDR3 reads CSAQDRRLNYGYTF. The CDR3 region has the DNA TGCAGCGCGCAGGACAGGAGGTTAAACTATGGCTACACCTTC.

The chain uses TRBV11-2 and TRBJ2-3; tentative D call: TRBD2 (5 bases). The germline CDR1 and CDR2 sequences are SGHAT and FQNNGV. With 7 bases removed from V and 4 bases from J, the gap between germline ends came to 21 bases. The CDR3 runs 16 residues. This CDR3 is CASNKEGTWWADTQYF. CDR3 nucleotides: TGTGCCAGCAACAAAGAGGGAACTTGGTGGGCAGATACGCAGTATTTT.

This clonotype appeared a few times. V gene TRBV7-8 combines with J gene TRBJ2-7; D not resolved. The CDR3 consists of 14 residues. Germline V gene sequence: CDR1 SGHVS, CDR2 FQNEAQ. The germline V and J ends were trimmed by 7 bases and 2 bases, with 15 bases remaining between them. The CDR3 is CASTSFAEPYEQYF. CDR3 nucleotides: TGTGCCAGCACCTCGTTTGCGGAGCCCTACGAGCAGTACTTC.

The genes are TRBV7-2 and TRBJ1-2; D uncertain. There are 17 residues in the CDR3. Germline CDR1 is SGHTA and CDR2 is FQGNSA. V was pared by 0 bases and J by 0 bases, with 14 bases between. CDR3 sequence (DNA): TGTGCCAGCAGCTTAGCTGGCCCTACCCCCTCTAACTATGGCTACACCTTC. Translation: CASSLAGPTPSNYGYTF. Looking up the rest from reference TRBV7-2 and TRBJ1-2 gives the full variable domain: GAGVSQSPSNKVTEKGKDVELRCDPISGHTALYWYRQSLGQGLEFLIYFQGNSAPDKSGLPSDRFSAERTGGSVSTLTIQRTQQEDSAVYLCASSLAGPTPSNYGYTFGSGTRLTVV.

The chain uses TRBV5-4 and TRBJ2-7; D is possibly TRBD1 (5 bases). Trimming removed 0 bases at V and 4 bases at J, with 17 bases between. This CDR3 comprises 16 residues. CDR1 and CDR2 from the germline V gene are SGHNT and YYREEE (reference sequence). In nucleotides, the CDR3 is TGTGCCAGCAGCTTGGGAACACAGGTGATGGGGTACGAGCAGTACTTC. Translating gives CASSLGTQVMGYEQYF.

V is TRBV5-6 and J is TRBJ2-7; no firm D call. The CDR3 runs to 16 residues. Deletions cut 1 base from V and 6 bases from J, with 20 bases between. In germline, CDR1 is SGHDT, CDR2 YYEEEE. This chain's CDR3 is CASSLTLDDPLFEQYF. The CDR3 coding sequence is TGTGCCAGCAGCTTGACTTTGGATGATCCCCTTTTCGAGCAGTACTTC.